A single sample is the source of the 23 T cell receptor beta chains below, sequenced in a study of blood T cell repertoires in COVID-19. The assay was immunoSEQ multiplex PCR, and TCRdb's table has in-frame clones only and misses some. The table has some 200,000 clones, 84% seen once. Material for sequencing was peripheral blood. Every receptor here comes from a human donor in a cohort sampled during active COVID-19.

The genes are TRBV10-3 and TRBJ2-7, with TRBD1 as a possible D gene (6 bases). Trimming took off 6 bases at V and 3 bases at J, with 15 bases between the two ends. The CDR3 spans 14 residues. Germline V lookup: CDR1 ENHRY, CDR2 SYGVKD. The CDR3: CAIRGQGFFYEQYF. The CDR3 DNA reads as TGTGCCATCAGGGGGCAGGGGTTTTTCTACGAGCAGTACTTC.

The chain is built from TRBV7-9 and TRBJ2-1, with 13 bases aligning to TRBD2. Germline CDR1 SEHNR, CDR2 FQNEAQ (reference sequence). V was clipped by 5 bases and J by 7 bases; unmatched bases: 8. The CDR3 loop spans 16 amino acids. CDR3 DNA: TGTGCCAGCAGCAACCCAGGGACTAGCGGGATTAATGAGCAGTTCTTC. Amino acids: CASSNPGTSGINEQFF.

This rearrangement joins TRBV4-1 to TRBJ2-1; 7 positions agree with TRBD2. The germline V gene has CDR1 MGHRA and CDR2 YSYEKL. CDR3 length: 15 residues. V was clipped by 1 base and J by 8 bases; unmatched bases: 8. CDR3 residues: CASSQGQREGDEQFF. The DNA of the CDR3 is TGCGCCAGCAGCCAAGGGCAGCGGGAAGGGGATGAGCAGTTCTTC.

This sequence joins TRBV5-1 and TRBJ2-7; 12 bases map to TRBD2. The CDR3 sequence is 16 residues long. With 5 bases clipped from V and 3 bases from J, the junction kept 9 bases outside the gene matches. Per germline, CDR1 SGHRS and CDR2 YFSETQ. The CDR3 reads CASRPTSGRSGYEQYF. As DNA, the CDR3 is TGCGCCAGCAGACCCACTAGCGGGAGGTCAGGCTACGAGCAGTACTTC.

V is TRBV12-3 or TRBV12-4 and J is TRBJ2-1; D is possibly TRBD1 (6 bases). V was cut by 5 bases and J by 8 bases, with 13 bases left in between. CDR3 size: 13 residues. CDR3 sequence (DNA): TGTGCCAGCAGTCACAGGGAGTACGATGAGCAGTTCTTC. Its translation: CASSHREYDEQFF.

The rearrangement uses TRBV3-1 (or the pseudogene TRBV3-2) and TRBJ2-7, with TRBD2 matching over 13 bases. The V gene end was trimmed by 5 bases and the J gene end by 7 bases; junction bases not matched to a gene: 8. CDR3 length: 15 residues. Germline CDR1 LGHDT, CDR2 YNNKEL (reference sequence). This chain's CDR3 is CASSEGLAGAREQYF. As DNA, the CDR3 is TGTGCCAGCAGCGAAGGACTAGCGGGAGCGCGGGAGCAGTACTTC.

The chain joins TRBV4-1 to TRBJ1-5; D unclear. The ends were cut back, 1 base at V and 0 bases at J, with 7 bases in the middle. Germline V lookup: CDR1 MGHRA, CDR2 YSYEKL. The CDR3 is 15 amino acids. The CDR3, as DNA: TGCGCCAGCAGCCAAGGAGGGCCTAGCAATCAGCCCCAGCATTTT. Translated, it gives CASSQGGPSNQPQHF.

This rearrangement joins TRBV24-1 to TRBJ1-2, with 7 bases fitting TRBD1. Germline CDR1 KGHDR, CDR2 SFDVKD. The CDR3 sequence is 15 residues long. Trimming took 3 bases from V and 4 from J; bases not matched to a gene: 7. The CDR3 DNA reads TGTGCCACCAGTGATCGAACAGGGACAGCCTATGGCTACACCTTC. Translating gives CATSDRTGTAYGYTF.

The CDR3 region has the DNA TGTGCCAGCAGCTTACGATTGGGACAGGACACTAACTATGGCTACACCTTC. Translated, it gives CASSLRLGQDTNYGYTF. V gene TRBV7-9 combines with J gene TRBJ1-2; 8 bases are a match to TRBD1. Trimming at V came to 2 bases and at J to 0 bases, leaving 8 bases not matched to a gene. The CDR3 loop spans 17 amino acids. Germline V lookup: CDR1 SEHNR, CDR2 FQNEAQ (reference sequence).

J is TRBJ1-5 and V is TRBV6-5; 8 bases line up with TRBD1. The CDR3 loop spans 15 amino acids. Looked up from germline, CDR1 is MNHEY and CDR2 is SVGAGI. Trimming cost V 10 bases and J 4 bases; bases outside gene matches: 12. CDR3 protein: CATRWAGQVNQPQHF. Here the CDR3 DNA reads TGTGCCACCCGTTGGGCGGGACAGGTTAATCAGCCCCAGCATTTT.

The chain uses TRBV18 and TRBJ1-2, with 12 bases aligning to TRBD1. Trimming took 4 bases from V and 8 from J; bases not matched to a gene: 14. The CDR3 is made up of 17 amino acids. Germline-derived CDR1 and CDR2 are KGHSH and LQKENI. The CDR3 DNA is TGTGCCAGCTCACTCCGTACCATGGGACAGGGGGCACAAGGCTACACCTTC. Protein: CASSLRTMGQGAQGYTF.

CDR3 sequence (DNA): TGTGCCAGCAGTGGACAGGGGAGAAAACTGTTTTTT. Translating it yields CASSGQGRKLFF. This chain connects TRBV12-3 or TRBV12-4 to TRBJ1-4, with TRBD1 identical over 9 bases. The CDR3 covers 12 residues. With 5 bases clipped from V and 10 bases from J, the junction kept 2 bases outside the gene matches.

The rearrangement joins TRBV5-1 to TRBJ2-3, with 7 bases identical to TRBD2. Germline V CDR1 and CDR2: SGHRS, YFSETQ. The CDR3 totals 13 residues. The chain's CDR3 is CPAERDLTDTQYF. DNA of the CDR3: TGCCCCGCCGAGCGGGACCTCACAGATACGCAGTATTTT. Variable domain in full (rest from reference TRBV5-1 and TRBJ2-3): KAGVTQTPRYLIKTRGQQVTLSCSPISGHRSVSWYQQTPGQGLQFLFEYFSETQRNKGNFPGRFSGRQFSNSRSEMNVSTLELGDSALYLCPAERDLTDTQYFGPGTRLTVL.

The gene calls are TRBV6-5 and TRBJ1-4; D not certain. CDR3 length: 13 residues. Germline V lookup: CDR1 MNHEY, CDR2 SVGAGI. Trimming stripped 5 bases from V and 7 bases from J, with 11 bases between. CDR3 loop: CASSTSSVEKLFF. The CDR3 nucleotides read TGTGCCAGCAGTACTTCATCTGTTGAAAAACTGTTTTTT.

V is TRBV5-4 and J is TRBJ2-5; D might be TRBD1 (6 bases). V was trimmed by 0 bases and J by 2 bases, leaving 8 bases between them. This CDR3 is 14 amino acids long. The germline CDR1 and CDR2 sequences are SGHNT and YYREEE (reference sequence). The CDR3 DNA follows: TGTGCCAGCAGCTTGGACAGGGCTCAAGAGACCCAGTACTTC. This encodes CASSLDRAQETQYF.

The chain employs TRBV9 and TRBJ2-1; weak D call: TRBD1 (5 bases). The length of the CDR3 is 14 residues. V gave up 6 bases and J gave up 4 bases, with 14 bases separating them. Germline loops: CDR1 SGDLS, CDR2 YYNGEE. The CDR3 DNA follows: TGTGCCAGCACCCCAGGGCACAGTTACAATGAGCAGTTCTTC. Its protein product is CASTPGHSYNEQFF.

This chain connects TRBV5-5 to TRBJ2-3, with 7 bases fitting TRBD1. Germline V CDR1 and CDR2: SGHKS, YYEKEE (reference sequence). This CDR3 spans 14 amino acids. Germline trimming cut 0 bases from V and 6 bases from J; bases unmatched to any gene: 4. CDR3 DNA sequence: TGTGCCAGCAGCTTGGTCAGGGGGTTGGATACGCAGTATTTT. Translating it yields CASSLVRGLDTQYF.

J is TRBJ2-5 and V is TRBV11-2, with 8 bases lining up with TRBD1. The V segment lost 4 bases and the J segment 3 bases; nucleotides outside the gene matches: 4. CDR3 length: 14 residues. The germline V gene encodes CDR1 SGHAT and CDR2 FQNNGV. In DNA form, the CDR3 reads TGTGCCAGCAGCTATAGACAGGGGAAAGAGACCCAGTACTTC. Its translation: CASSYRQGKETQYF.

The chain carries TRBV28 and TRBJ2-2; TRBD1 matches at 10 bases. The CDR3 has 15 residues. Unmatched junction bases numbered 7, after V lost 5 bases and J lost 7 bases. The germline V gene has CDR1 MDHEN and CDR2 SYDVKM. CDR3 protein: CASSLPGTGVGELFF. The CDR3 nucleotides are TGTGCCAGCAGTCTTCCCGGGACAGGGGTCGGGGAGCTGTTTTTT. Combining the CDR3 with reference TRBV28 and TRBJ2-2 gives the whole variable domain DVKVTQSSRYLVKRTGEKVFLECVQDMDHENMFWYRQDPGLGLRLIYFSYDVKMKEKGDIPEGYSVSREKKERFSLILESASTNQTSMYLCASSLPGTGVGELFFGEGSRLTVL.

As to this clone: The same CDR3 can be traced to other DNA sequences in this sample. This sequence joins TRBV19 and TRBJ2-1; D is unclear. The V and J ends lost 3 bases and 4 bases respectively, with 4 bases between them. Germline assignment: CDR1 LNHDA and CDR2 SQIVND (reference sequence). The CDR3 loop spans 12 amino acids. Written as DNA, the CDR3 is TGTGCCAGTAGTATTCAGTACAATGAGCAGTTCTTC. Its translation: CASSIQYNEQFF.

The rearrangement joins TRBV27 to TRBJ2-1; no reliable D call. V lost 1 base and J 1 base, leaving 14 bases between the germline ends. There are 17 residues in the CDR3. Germline CDR1 and CDR2: MNHEY and SMNVEV (reference sequence). The CDR3 coding sequence is TGTGCCAGCAGTTTATTCGGTAGCCCGTGGTCCTACAATGAGCAGTTCTTC. As protein: CASSLFGSPWSYNEQFF.

This clone was recorded once. The chain is built from TRBV4-1 and TRBJ1-5, with D uncertain. With 0 bases removed from V and 6 bases from J, the gap between germline ends came to 9 bases. CDR3 size: 14 residues. Germline V gives CDR1 MGHRA, CDR2 YSYEKL. CDR3 nucleotide sequence: TGCGCCAGCAGCCAAGAGTGGGCGATTCAGCCCCAGCATTTT. Translating it yields CASSQEWAIQPQHF.

The J gene is TRBJ2-7, the V gene TRBV10-2; TRBD1 matches at 9 bases. Germline V CDR1 and CDR2: WSHSY, SAAADI. The CDR3 is 14 residues long. V was pared by 6 bases and J by 0 bases, with 3 bases of the junction left unmatched. As DNA, the CDR3 is TGCGCCAGCAGCGGGGACAGGGCCTCCTACGAGCAGTACTTC. Residues: CASSGDRASYEQYF.